One sample yielded the 23 T cell receptor beta chains listed below, sequenced in a study of T cells after yellow fever vaccination. One entry per CDR3 protein results from TCRdb running MiXCR on the 5' RACE reads. The table records a few hundred thousand distinct CDR3 sequences, roughly 4.3% of them present only once. Source: PBMCs, taken 5 days after the yellow fever booster vaccination. The source is a man aged 18 to 35 who received the YFV17D yellow fever vaccine.

The V gene is TRBV29-1, the J gene TRBJ2-1, with D tentatively TRBD2 (5 bases). Germline CDR1 is SQVTM and CDR2 is ANQGSEA. V was cut by 3 bases and J by 2 bases, with 11 bases left in between. This CDR3 spans 14 amino acids. The CDR3 DNA is TGCAGCGTTGAGGGGAGCAGCCCCTACAATGAGCAGTTCTTC. Its translation: CSVEGSSPYNEQFF.

This clonotype was counted at least ten times. The V and J genes are TRBV4-2 and TRBJ2-3; TRBD2 matches at 9 bases. Trimming cost V 3 bases and J 9 bases; bases outside gene matches: 13. The germline V gene encodes CDR1 LGHNA and CDR2 YNFKEQ. The CDR3 extends over 16 amino acids. CDR3 nucleotide sequence: TGTGCCAGCAGCCAGACCTCGCCTAGCGGGGCGGGAACGCAGTATTTT. It is translated as CASSQTSPSGAGTQYF.

This clonotype came up a few times. V gene TRBV5-1 combines with J gene TRBJ1-2; 12 bases line up with TRBD1. The CDR3 consists of 19 residues. The V gene's germline CDR1 is SGHRS and CDR2 YFSETQ. With V trimmed by 1 base and J by 2 bases, 12 bases remained unmatched. CDR3 loop: CASSLWAGTGGPANYGYTF. The CDR3 DNA sequence: TGCGCCAGCAGCTTGTGGGCCGGGACAGGGGGCCCAGCCAACTATGGCTACACCTTC.

This clonotype was observed many times. The V gene is TRBV5-1, the J gene TRBJ1-5; 9 bases map to TRBD1. V was pared by 3 bases and J by 3 bases, with 4 bases of the junction left unmatched. CDR1 is SGHRS and CDR2 is YFSETQ in the germline V gene. The CDR3 is 15 amino acids. The CDR3 reads CASSSGTGYNQPQHF. In nucleotides, the CDR3 is TGCGCCAGCAGCTCGGGGACAGGGTACAATCAGCCCCAGCATTTT. The full variable domain, in which reference TRBV5-1 and TRBJ1-5 provide the parts outside the CDR3, is KAGVTQTPRYLIKTRGQQVTLSCSPISGHRSVSWYQQTPGQGLQFLFEYFSETQRNKGNFPGRFSGRQFSNSRSEMNVSTLELGDSALYLCASSSGTGYNQPQHFGDGTRLSIL.

This clonotype was found a few times. V gene TRBV7-2 combines with J gene TRBJ2-2, with D hard to call. Germline loops: CDR1 SGHTA, CDR2 FQGNSA. Between the trimmed V and J ends, which lost 1 base and 1 base, there was a span of 7 bases. This CDR3 spans 15 amino acids. CDR3 protein: CASSLVWGNTGELFF. CDR3 coding DNA: TGTGCCAGCAGCTTAGTTTGGGGGAACACCGGGGAGCTGTTTTTT. Looking up the rest from reference TRBV7-2 and TRBJ2-2 gives the full variable domain: GAGVSQSPSNKVTEKGKDVELRCDPISGHTALYWYRQSLGQGLEFLIYFQGNSAPDKSGLPSDRFSAERTGGSVSTLTIQRTQQEDSAVYLCASSLVWGNTGELFFGEGSRLTVL.

CDR3 loop: CSAGTGYNEQFF. The CDR3 nucleotides are TGCAGTGCTGGGACAGGGTACAATGAGCAGTTCTTC. The chain employs TRBV20-1 and TRBJ2-1; 9 bases are a match to TRBD1. The junction had 0 bases not matched to a gene; V was cut back by 5 bases and J by 4 bases. Germline V gene data show CDR1 as DFQATT and CDR2 as SNEGSKA (reference sequence). The CDR3 has 12 amino acids.

The CDR3 region has the DNA TGTGCCAGCAGTGATGGGGCAGTTTCCCTTTATAGCAATCAGCCCCAGCATTTT. This sequence encodes CASSDGAVSLYSNQPQHF. The rearrangement joins TRBV6-1 to TRBJ1-5, with D tentatively TRBD1 (5 bases). V lost 3 bases and J 0 bases, leaving 18 bases between the germline ends. Germline V CDR1 and CDR2: MNHNS, SASEGT. CDR3 length equals 18 residues.

The sample holds many counts of this clonotype. The V call is TRBV5-8, the J call TRBJ2-7; TRBD1 is a possible D gene (6 bases). Between the trimmed V and J ends, which lost 0 bases and 4 bases, there was a span of 14 bases. The CDR3 is 15 residues long. CDR1 is SGHTS and CDR2 is YDEGEE in the germline V gene. CDR3 nucleotides: TGTGCCAGCAGCTTGGACTTCCCAGGGGTATACGAGCAGTACGTC. Translating gives CASSLDFPGVYEQYV.

This clonotype was counted only a few times. This rearrangement joins TRBV4-1 to TRBJ2-3; D gene uncertain. The CDR3 extends over 14 amino acids. The germline V gene encodes CDR1 MGHRA and CDR2 YSYEKL. The germline V and J ends were trimmed by 3 bases and 1 base, with 8 bases remaining between them. CDR3 amino acids: CASSHDPGTDTQYF. The CDR3 coding sequence is TGCGCCAGCAGCCATGACCCGGGCACAGATACGCAGTATTTT.

This clonotype was picked up a small number of times. The chain has TRBV7-2 and TRBJ1-2, with D possibly being TRBD1 (5 bases). This CDR3 has 17 residues. The germline V and J ends were trimmed by 5 bases and 2 bases, with 21 bases remaining between them. CDR1 SGHTA and CDR2 FQGNSA come from the germline V gene. DNA of the CDR3: TGTGCCAGCAGCCCCCTCCGCGCGCCAGGGCTCAACTATGGCTACACCTTC. Its protein is CASSPLRAPGLNYGYTF.

This clonotype was seen a few times. DNA of the CDR3: TGTGCCAGCAGTGAGGTCCCCATGCATGGCTACACCTTC. Translating it yields CASSEVPMHGYTF. The chain is built from TRBV6-1 and TRBJ1-2, with D hard to call. Trimming took off 3 bases at V and 6 bases at J, with 11 bases between the two ends. Germline loops: CDR1 MNHNS, CDR2 SASEGT. The CDR3 totals 13 residues.

The sample holds a few counts of this clonotype. V gene TRBV29-1 combines with J gene TRBJ1-1; D may be TRBD1 (5 bases). The CDR3 has 12 residues. Trimming cost V 8 bases and J 0 bases, with 10 bases left between them. CDR1 is SQVTM and CDR2 is ANQGSEA in the germline V gene. This CDR3 is CSLGPMNTEAFF. In DNA form, the CDR3 reads TGCAGCCTGGGACCCATGAACACTGAAGCTTTCTTT. Filled out from reference TRBV29-1 and TRBJ1-1, the complete variable domain reads SAVISQKPSRDICQRGTSLTIQCQVDSQVTMMFWYRQQPGQSLTLIATANQGSEATYESGFVIDKFPISRPNLTFSTLTVSNMSPEDSSIYLCSLGPMNTEAFFGQGTRLTVV.

This clonotype appeared many times. Written as DNA, the CDR3 is TGTGCCAGTAGCCCCGAGGGACGTCTGGATACGCAGTATTTT. Translation gives CASSPEGRLDTQYF. The rearrangement uses TRBV19 and TRBJ2-3, with D perhaps given as TRBD1 or TRBD2 (5 bases each). Trimming removed 6 bases at V and 6 bases at J, with 16 bases between. This CDR3 spans 14 amino acids. Germline V gene data show CDR1 as LNHDA and CDR2 as SQIVND (reference sequence). Supplemented by reference TRBV19 and TRBJ2-3, the full variable domain reads DGGITQSPKYLFRKEGQNVTLSCEQNLNHDAMYWYRQDPGQGLRLIYYSQIVNDFQKGDIAEGYSVSREKKESFPLTVTSAQKNPTAFYLCASSPEGRLDTQYFGPGTRLTVL.

This clonotype has only a few counts. The CDR3 protein is CSVGDSNQPQHF. The CDR3 DNA follows: TGCAGCGTTGGGGATAGCAATCAGCCCCAGCATTTT. This sequence joins TRBV29-1 and TRBJ1-5; D not certain. The CDR3 is 12 amino acids. Trimming removed 4 bases from V and 0 bases from J, with 4 bases in between. Looked up from germline, CDR1 is SQVTM and CDR2 is ANQGSEA.

V gene TRBV20-1 combines with J gene TRBJ2-1; the match to TRBD2 covers 7 bases. The CDR3 is 15 amino acids. The germline V gene encodes CDR1 DFQATT and CDR2 SNEGSKA (reference sequence). Unmatched junction bases numbered 6, after V lost 0 bases and J lost 4 bases. Here the CDR3 DNA reads TGCAGTGCTAGAGAGGCGACTAGCTCTTACAATGAGCAGTTCTTC. Its translation: CSAREATSSYNEQFF.

The sample holds many counts of this clonotype. The chain has TRBV7-2 and TRBJ2-3; D call uncertain. V was clipped by 5 bases and J by 1 base, with 16 bases between them. The CDR3 is 16 residues long. Germline loops: CDR1 SGHTA, CDR2 FQGNSA. For the CDR3, the DNA is TGTGCCAGCAGCCTAGAGGTTCATTACGGCACAGATACGCAGTATTTT. Its protein is CASSLEVHYGTDTQYF.

The chain couples TRBV27 to TRBJ2-7, with 9 bases that match TRBD1. The CDR3 contains 15 residues. The germline V gene encodes CDR1 MNHEY and CDR2 SMNVEV (reference sequence). The J segment lost 3 bases and the V segment lost 3 bases, leaving 6 bases of the junction unmatched. The CDR3 loop is CASSLGTGLSYEQYF. CDR3 nucleotides: TGTGCCAGCAGTTTGGGGACAGGGTTAAGCTACGAGCAGTACTTC.

This chain joins TRBV5-5 and TRBJ1-4, with 7 bases aligning to TRBD1. CDR3 length: 13 amino acids. CDR1 SGHKS and CDR2 YYEKEE come from the germline V gene (reference sequence). V was clipped by 3 bases and J by 12 bases; unmatched bases: 8. CDR3 DNA sequence: TGTGCCAGCAGCTGGGACAGCCTGGGGGAACTGTTTTTT. It translates to CASSWDSLGELFF.

This clonotype showed up many times. V is TRBV7-6 and J is TRBJ1-2; D possibly corresponds to TRBD1 (5 bases). V lost 1 base and J 8 bases, leaving 17 bases between the germline ends. The CDR3 runs 15 residues. Germline assignment: CDR1 SGHVS and CDR2 FNYEAQ. The CDR3 region is CASSLEGGGRGGYTF. For the CDR3, the DNA is TGTGCCAGCAGCTTAGAGGGCGGGGGTCGGGGCGGCTACACCTTC.

CDR3 loop: CASSPGVGIEQYV. The CDR3 DNA reads as TGCGCCAGCAGCCCCGGTGTCGGGATCGAGCAGTACGTC. J is TRBJ2-7 and V is TRBV5-1; D is perhaps TRBD2 (5 bases). The CDR3 consists of 13 residues. V dropped 4 bases and J dropped 6 bases, with 14 bases sitting between them. Per the germline V gene, CDR1 is SGHRS and CDR2 is YFSETQ.

There are a few counts of this clonotype. The V gene is TRBV6-2 or TRBV6-3, the J gene TRBJ2-3; D perhaps matches TRBD1 (6 bases). Germline CDR1 and CDR2: MNHEY and SVGEGT. This CDR3 contains 15 residues. Trimming removed 2 bases from V and 0 bases from J, with 9 bases in between. As DNA, the CDR3 is TGTGCCAGCAGTTACGCAGGGGCCAGCACAGATACGCAGTATTTT. It specifies CASSYAGASTDTQYF.

This clonotype showed up many times. The chain has TRBV29-1 and TRBJ1-1, with D possibly TRBD1 on 6 matching bases. V lost 2 bases to trimming and J lost 5 bases, with 12 bases between them. The CDR3 is 13 amino acids. Per the germline V gene, CDR1 is SQVTM and CDR2 is ANQGSEA. The CDR3 reads CSVEKGVDTEAFF. The CDR3 nucleotides are TGCAGCGTTGAAAAGGGGGTGGATACTGAAGCTTTCTTT.

This chain links TRBV20-1 with TRBJ1-3; D gene unclear. Per germline, CDR1 DFQATT and CDR2 SNEGSKA (reference sequence). V lost 4 bases and J 0 bases, leaving 10 bases between the germline ends. CDR3 length: 14 amino acids. The CDR3 DNA follows: TGCAGTGCTACCCAGCGACACTCTGGAAACACCATATATTTT. Its translation: CSATQRHSGNTIYF.